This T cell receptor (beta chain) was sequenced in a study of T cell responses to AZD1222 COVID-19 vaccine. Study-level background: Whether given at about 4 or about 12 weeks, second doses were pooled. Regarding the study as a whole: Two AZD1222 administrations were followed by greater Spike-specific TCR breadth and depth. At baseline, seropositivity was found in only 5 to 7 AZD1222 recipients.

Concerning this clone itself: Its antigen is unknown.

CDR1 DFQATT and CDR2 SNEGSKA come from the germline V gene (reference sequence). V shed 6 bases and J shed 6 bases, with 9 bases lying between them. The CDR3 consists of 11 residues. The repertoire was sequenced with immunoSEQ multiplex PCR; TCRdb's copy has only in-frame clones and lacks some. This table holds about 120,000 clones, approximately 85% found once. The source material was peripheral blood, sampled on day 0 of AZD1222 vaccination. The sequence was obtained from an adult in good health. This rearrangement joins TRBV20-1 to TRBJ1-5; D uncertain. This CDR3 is CSAGRGQPQHF. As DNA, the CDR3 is TGCAGTGCCGGGCGCGGTCAGCCCCAGCATTTT.